This section outlines one TCR beta chain sequence together with its context. Its antigen is undetermined. The same CDR3 arises from other DNA sequences in this sample as well. The V gene lost 2 bases and the J gene lost 0 bases, with 8 bases spanning the gap. Germline lookup yields CDR1 SGHRS and CDR2 YFSETQ. The CDR3 is made up of 14 amino acids. The data were obtained in a study of CD8+ T cells in alopecia areata. Study outcomes and limitations: It was lesional scalp, especially alopecia totalis/universalis, that showed higher clonality than normal scalp. Sharing of TCR sequences between patients (possibly for HLA-related reasons) was less clear than in mice.

As to treatment: oral pan-JAK inhibitor, 5-10 mg twice daily. Lesional scalp punch biopsies and peripheral blood came from alopecia areata patients. Sorted out of PBMCs were CD4+ T cells and CD8+ T cells. Sequencing templates came from extracted RNA that was reverse transcribed into cDNA. Here immunoSEQ multiplex PCR was the method, and the copy in TCRdb shows in-frame clones only, minus some. The table includes 190,000 or so clones, around 60% detected once. This receptor was taken from a human donor with alopecia areata. This specimen was CD8+ T cells sorted from blood, taken at week 24, from a patient treated with tofacitinib. The chain uses TRBV5-1 and TRBJ1-2, with D unresolved. CDR3 bases: TGCGCCAGCAGCTTCGGCCCAACTAACTATGGCTACACCTTC. Amino acids: CASSFGPTNYGYTF.